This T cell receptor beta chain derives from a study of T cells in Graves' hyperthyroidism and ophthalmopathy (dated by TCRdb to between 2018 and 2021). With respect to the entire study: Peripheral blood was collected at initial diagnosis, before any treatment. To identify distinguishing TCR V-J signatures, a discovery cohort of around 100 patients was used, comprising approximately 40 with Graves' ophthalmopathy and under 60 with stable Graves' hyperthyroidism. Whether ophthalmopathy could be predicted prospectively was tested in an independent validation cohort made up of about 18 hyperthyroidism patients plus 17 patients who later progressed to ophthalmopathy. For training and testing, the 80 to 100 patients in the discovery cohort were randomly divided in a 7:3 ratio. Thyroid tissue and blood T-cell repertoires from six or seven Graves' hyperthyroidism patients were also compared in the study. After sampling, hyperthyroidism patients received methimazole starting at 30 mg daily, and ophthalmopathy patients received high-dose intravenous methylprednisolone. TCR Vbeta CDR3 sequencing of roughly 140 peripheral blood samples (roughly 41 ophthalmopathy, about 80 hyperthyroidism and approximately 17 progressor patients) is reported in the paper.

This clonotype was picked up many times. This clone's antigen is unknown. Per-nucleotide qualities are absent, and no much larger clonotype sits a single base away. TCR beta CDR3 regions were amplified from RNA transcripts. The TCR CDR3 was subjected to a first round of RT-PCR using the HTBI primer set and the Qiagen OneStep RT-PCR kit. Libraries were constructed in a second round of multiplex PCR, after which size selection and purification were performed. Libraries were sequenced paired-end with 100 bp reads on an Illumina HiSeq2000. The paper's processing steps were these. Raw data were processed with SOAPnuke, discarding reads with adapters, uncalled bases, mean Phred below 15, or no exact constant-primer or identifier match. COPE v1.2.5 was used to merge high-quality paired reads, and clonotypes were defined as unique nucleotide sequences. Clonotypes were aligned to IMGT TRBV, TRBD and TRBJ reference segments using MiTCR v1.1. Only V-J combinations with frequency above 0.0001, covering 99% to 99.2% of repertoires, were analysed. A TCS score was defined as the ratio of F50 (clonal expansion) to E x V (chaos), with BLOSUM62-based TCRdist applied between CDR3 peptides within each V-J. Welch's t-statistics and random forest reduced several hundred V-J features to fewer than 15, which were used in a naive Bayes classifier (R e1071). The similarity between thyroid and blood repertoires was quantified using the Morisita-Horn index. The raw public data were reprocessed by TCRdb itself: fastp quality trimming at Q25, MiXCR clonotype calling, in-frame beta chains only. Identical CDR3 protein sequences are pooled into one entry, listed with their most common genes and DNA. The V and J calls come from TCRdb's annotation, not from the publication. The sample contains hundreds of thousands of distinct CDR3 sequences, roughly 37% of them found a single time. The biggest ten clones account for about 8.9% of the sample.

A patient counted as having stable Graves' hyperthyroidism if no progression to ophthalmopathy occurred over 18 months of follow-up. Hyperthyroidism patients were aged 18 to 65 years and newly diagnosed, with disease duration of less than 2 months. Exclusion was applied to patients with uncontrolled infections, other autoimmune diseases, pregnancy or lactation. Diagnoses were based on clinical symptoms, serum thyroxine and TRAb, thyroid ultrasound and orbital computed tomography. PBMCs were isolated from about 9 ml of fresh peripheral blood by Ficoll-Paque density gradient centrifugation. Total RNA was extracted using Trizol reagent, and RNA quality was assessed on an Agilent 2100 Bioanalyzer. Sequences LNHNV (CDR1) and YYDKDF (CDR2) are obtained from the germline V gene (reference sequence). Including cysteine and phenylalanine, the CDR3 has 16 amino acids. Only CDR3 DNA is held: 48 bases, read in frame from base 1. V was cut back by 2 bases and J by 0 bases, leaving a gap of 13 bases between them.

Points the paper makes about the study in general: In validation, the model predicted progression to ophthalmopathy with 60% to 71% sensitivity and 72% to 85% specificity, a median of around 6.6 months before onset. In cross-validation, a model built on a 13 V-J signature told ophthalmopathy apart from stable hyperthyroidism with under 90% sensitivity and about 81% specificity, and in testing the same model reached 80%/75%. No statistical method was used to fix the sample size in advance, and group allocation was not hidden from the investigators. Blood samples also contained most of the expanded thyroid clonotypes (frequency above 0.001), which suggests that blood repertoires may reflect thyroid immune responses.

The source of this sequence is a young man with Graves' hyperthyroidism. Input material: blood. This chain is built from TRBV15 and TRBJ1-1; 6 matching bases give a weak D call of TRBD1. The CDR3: CATSRPTGLVNTEAFF. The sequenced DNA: TGTGCCACCAGCAGACCTACAGGGTTAGTGAACACTGAAGCTTTCTTT.